The TCR beta chain described here comes from a study of CD4+ T cells in melanoma. Study-level points and caveats: A reported correlation linked neoantigen-specific CD4+ T cells to CD8+, macrophage and B cell function. Diverse differentiation states were reported for melanoma neoantigen-specific CD4+ T cells.

Clones were sequenced by immunoSEQ multiplex PCR, and TCRdb holds only the in-frame ones, with some missing. In the table there are 140,000 or so clones, about 90% of which are singletons. This clone has a single count. The antigen is not known. Looked up from germline, CDR1 is MGHRA and CDR2 is YSYEKL. The CDR3 has 16 amino acids. Trimming took off 4 bases at V and 2 bases at J, with 15 bases between the two ends. The sequence was obtained from a human donor with melanoma. The V call is TRBV4-1, the J call TRBJ2-1; TRBD2 might be the D (6 bases). The CDR3, as DNA: TGCGCCAGCAGCCGTGTCGGGGGTGCCACCTACAATGAGCAGTTCTTC. This translates into CASSRVGGATYNEQFF.